This T cell receptor (beta chain) came from a study of T cell changes during pregnancy in multiple sclerosis. Germline lookup yields CDR1 LNHDA and CDR2 SQIVND (reference sequence). The CDR3 has 16 residues. The junction had 7 bases not matched to a gene; V was cut back by 2 bases and J by 4 bases. The protocol was immunoSEQ multiplex PCR, while the TCRdb copy is restricted to in-frame clones and leaves out a portion. The table shows approximately 41,000 clones, with 80% to 95% occurring only once. V gene TRBV19 combines with J gene TRBJ1-3; 8 bases agree with TRBD1. The sample here was CD4+ T cells from peripheral blood mononuclear cells, taken in the first trimester of pregnancy. This receptor was obtained from a female donor with multiple sclerosis, enrolled in a pregnancy study. Here the CDR3 reads CASSIISGGEGNTIYF. In nucleotides, the CDR3 is TGTGCCAGTAGTATAATTTCAGGGGGCGAAGGAAACACCATATATTTT. Using reference TRBV19 and TRBJ1-3 for the parts outside the CDR3, the full variable domain is DGGITQSPKYLFRKEGQNVTLSCEQNLNHDAMYWYRQDPGQGLRLIYYSQIVNDFQKGDIAEGYSVSREKKESFPLTVTSAQKNPTAFYLCASSIISGGEGNTIYFGEGSWLTVV.